This T cell receptor (beta chain) was profiled in a study of PD-1 blockade in classical Hodgkin lymphoma (dated by TCRdb to about 2020). Notes on the research overall: A peripheral blood immune signature of response to PD-1 blockade in classical Hodgkin lymphoma was defined using TCR beta sequencing and CyTOF.

The paper as a whole reports these results and caveats: The study was restricted to a single clinical trial cohort, and the causes of repertoire differences, possibly disease activity or prior therapy, were left undefined. Newly diagnosed patients were reported to have lower baseline TCR diversity than healthy donors, and relapsed/refractory patients were reported to have lower baseline TCR diversity still.

With respect to this clone: Which antigen it targets is not known. No base quality values were provided; no much bigger clone lies one nucleotide off.

The Qiagen DNeasy kit was used to extract genomic DNA both from unsorted PBMCs and from the negatively selected CD4+ and CD8+ fractions. TCR beta CDR3 regions were subjected to amplification by immunoSEQ multiplex PCR with primers that anneal to V and J segments. Amplification bias was minimized using a synthetic immune receptor repertoire, and residual bias was removed computationally after sequencing. In the source study's methods: Repertoire diversity was quantified as the Shannon entropy index using custom Python scripts. The unsorted, CD4+ and CD8+ repertoires were each analyzed separately, with the exception of combined analyses, where CD4+ and CD8+ sequences were merged in silico. TCRdb holds this immuneACCESS table with in-frame rearrangements only. Some clones are missing; in checked studies, unresolved V genes explain under half, and the rest has no known cause. Clone size and the V and J calls come from that table; the DNA yielded D and trimming. The sample data list roughly 30,000 clones, and 85% to 90% of these were observed just once. The top ten clonotypes cover 0.22% of the sample.

V is pruned by 5 bases and J by 6 bases, leaving 7 bases of the junction without a gene match. The germline V gene specifies SQVTM as CDR1 and ANQGSEA as CDR2. The CDR3 spans 13 residues, from the cysteine through the phenylalanine. The kept DNA is CDR3 alone, 39 bases in frame from the first base. The sample's time point label, in plain terms: newly diagnosed, previously untreated cHL patient sample. Magnetic negative selection with a Miltenyi CD4+ T cell isolation kit was used to purify CD4+ T cells from thawed PBMCs. To serve as a comparison group for the relapsed/refractory trial patients, PBMCs were sequenced from patients with newly diagnosed, previously untreated classical Hodgkin lymphoma. Peripheral blood was collected in 8 mL Vacutainer Cell Preparation Tubes, from which PBMCs were isolated by centrifugation and then cryopreserved. Purified CD4+ and CD8+ fractions were prepared only for cases with an additional available PBMC sample. Magnetically labelled cells were removed on LS columns in a quadroMACS separator, and the flow-through was collected as the purified fraction.

This TCR derives from a human donor with classical Hodgkin lymphoma. Material: CD4+ T cells from blood. The V gene is TRBV29-1 and the J gene is TRBJ1-5; a stretch of 7 junction bases matches TRBD1. The bases read TGCAGCGTTCGAGAACAGGGGTCTCAGCCCCAGCATTTT. This codes for CSVREQGSQPQHF.